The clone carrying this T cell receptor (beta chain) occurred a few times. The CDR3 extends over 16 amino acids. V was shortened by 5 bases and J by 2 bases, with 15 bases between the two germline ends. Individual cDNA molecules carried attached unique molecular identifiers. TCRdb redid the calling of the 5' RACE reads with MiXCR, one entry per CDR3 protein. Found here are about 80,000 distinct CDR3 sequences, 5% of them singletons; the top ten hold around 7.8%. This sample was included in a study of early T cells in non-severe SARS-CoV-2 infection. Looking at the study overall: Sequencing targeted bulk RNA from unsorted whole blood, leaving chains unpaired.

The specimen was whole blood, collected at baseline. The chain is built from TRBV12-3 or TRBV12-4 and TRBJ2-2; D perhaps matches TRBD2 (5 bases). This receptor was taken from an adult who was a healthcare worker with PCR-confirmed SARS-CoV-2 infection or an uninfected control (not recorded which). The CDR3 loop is CASSPVGNLNTGELFF. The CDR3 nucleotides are TGTGCCAGCAGTCCGGTCGGGAATCTAAACACCGGGGAGCTGTTTTTT.